The TCR beta chain under discussion was sequenced for a study of beta chain features in type 1 diabetes. Study-level points and caveats: A possible short-template PCR bias applies equally to patients and controls. Relative to healthy donors, patients appeared to have naive, central memory and Treg TCRB repertoires that were more similar. When Type 1 diabetes patients were examined, their TCRB CDR3s proved moderately but significantly shorter in all four CD4+ subsets.

This clone was detected a few times. Its target is unknown. Other DNA sequences from this sample encode an identical CDR3 as well. The authors reverse transcribed all of the isolated RNA, so sequencing captured expressed TCRB transcripts. Some clones are missing from TCRdb's copy, which holds only in-frame ones; the method was immunoSEQ multiplex PCR. Of some 110,000 clones listed, around 17% are singletons. There are 16 residues in the CDR3. Germline CDR1 reads SGHTA; CDR2 reads FQGNSA. J gave up 4 bases and V 5 bases, and 7 bases lay outside the gene matches. Material: central memory CD4+ T cells from blood. This clonotype was obtained from a man in his thirties or forties with type 1 diabetes. This rearrangement joins TRBV7-2 to TRBJ2-5; 13 nucleotides agree with TRBD2. In DNA, the CDR3 is TGTGCCAGCAGCGCAACTAGCGGGGGGGCCCGAGAGACCCAGTACTTC. It is translated as CASSATSGGARETQYF. Drawing the rest from reference TRBV7-2 and TRBJ2-5, the complete variable domain is GAGVSQSPSNKVTEKGKDVELRCDPISGHTALYWYRQSLGQGLEFLIYFQGNSAPDKSGLPSDRFSAERTGGSVSTLTIQRTQQEDSAVYLCASSATSGGARETQYFGPGTRLLVL.